This entry concerns a single T cell receptor (beta chain). Its antigen is as yet unknown. Germline trimming cut 1 base from V and 4 bases from J; bases unmatched to any gene: 6. Germline values: CDR1 LNHNV, CDR2 YYDKDF (reference sequence). This CDR3 spans 15 amino acids. Use of 60 Vbeta and 13 Jbeta primers characterized the PCR. Repertoires were generated with immunoSEQ multiplex PCR, while TCRdb's copy carries only in-frame clones and drops some. This sample has about 130,000 clones, with about 71% found just once. The sample comes from a study of cytomegalovirus exposure and HLA in healthy donors. Study context: Early on, a data release was issued that held tens of millions of unique TCRs from HLA-typed donors. General observations from the study: Earlier analysis found most TCR beta V segments productive about 87% or about 30% of the time.

The genes are TRBV15 and TRBJ1-2, with TRBD1 matching over 7 bases. Sample: PBMCs. The source is a woman aged 55-70 years in good health and CMV-seropositive. The CDR3 bases are TGTGCCACCAGCAGAGGTGACAGGGCGACCTATGGCTACACCTTC. Amino acid sequence: CATSRGDRATYGYTF.